This T cell receptor (beta chain) was sequenced during a study of T-cell reconstitution after alpha-beta-depleted transplantation in children (dated by TCRdb to the mid-2010s). The study in broad terms: Using TCR repertoire profiling, the study quantitatively followed how T-cell immune reconstitution unfolded in children after TCRalphabeta/CD19-depleted allogeneic hematopoietic cell transplantation. The paper's findings and limits, for the study overall: The high TCRbeta diversity at day 60 in some patients was ascribed to recipient T cells and intrathymic progenitors that had survived conditioning. The apparently early alphabetaT-cell count recovery about two months after transplant was reportedly dependent on only several hundred rapidly expanded clones derived from non-depleted graft cells. Hyperexpanded clone frequencies declined over subsequent months; after one year, T-cell counts and TCRbeta diversity were mostly attributed to newly produced T cells.

The library was generated by PCR. The sequencer listed for this sample is Illumina HiSeq 2500. TCR library preparation used molecular barcoding, with unique molecular identifiers applied to normalize quantification of the TCRbeta repertoire. TCRdb ran its own pipeline on the public reads, namely fastp trimming at Q25 and MiXCR clone calling, and kept in-frame beta chains. Entries are consolidated by CDR3 protein sequence, retaining the most common genes and DNA. The sample records 300,000 or so distinct CDR3 sequences, roughly 21% of which are singletons. In total, the top ten clones hold approximately 10% of the sample. Interpreted using the paper, the treatment or condition label stands for: allogeneic hematopoietic cell transplantation with graft depleted of TCRalphabeta T cells and CD19 B cells. TCRalphabeta/CD19-depleted allogeneic hematopoietic cell grafts were given to the transplant recipients, all of whom were children.

The CDR3 numbers 17 residues from cysteine through phenylalanine. Only CDR3 DNA is held: 51 bases, read in frame from base 1. V was cut back by 5 bases and J by 1 base, leaving a gap of 21 bases between them. CDR1 and CDR2 are read off the germline V gene (reference sequence) as DFQATT and SNEGSKA. Notes on this clonotype: This clone's antigen is unknown. Base-call qualities are not available, and no considerably larger clone is one nucleotide away.

The sequence derives from a male patient younger than 18 who had a stem cell transplant for acute lymphoblastic leukemia, so the T cells may come from the graft donor. Sequencing used PBMCs, mostly from graft donor cells, obtained 180 days after TCRalphabeta/CD19-depleted stem cell transplant. Here the chain combines TRBV20-1 and TRBJ1-3; the D gene is perhaps TRBD1, from 6 matching bases. The bases read TGCAGTGCTCGAGGGGGGGCGGAAGGAAGGTCTGGAAACACCATATATTTT. This translates into CSARGGAEGRSGNTIYF.